The sequence of this TCR beta chain was determined in a study of T-cell memory formation after mild COVID-19. In its sample, this clonotype was seen a few times. The antigen is unknown. CDR1 and CDR2 (germline): SGHDT, YYEEEE. V was pared by 4 bases and J by 9 bases, with 17 bases between. There are 14 residues in the CDR3. TCRdb called the 5' RACE reads again in MiXCR, with one record for every CDR3 protein. The sample lists hundreds of thousands of distinct CDR3 sequences; about a fifth were seen once. Study-wide points: Confirmation of SARS-CoV-2 specificity was lacking for second-wave clones peaking day 37.

The TCR comes from an adult woman who had mild COVID-19 (a few samples of this study predate the infection). Cell type and time point are not known. The chain uses TRBV5-6 and TRBJ2-1; D possibly corresponds to TRBD2 (5 bases). What was sequenced was PBMCs or a T cell subset sorted from them (not recorded which). CDR3: CASSAGSSLVEQFF. In DNA, the CDR3 is TGTGCCAGCAGCGCGGGTAGCAGTCTGGTTGAGCAGTTCTTC.